The 9 T cell receptor beta chains below all came from one sample that was sequenced in a study of identical twins (dated by TCRdb to about 2016). Library preparation was by 5' RACE. This sample was sequenced with an Illumina HiSeq 2000. TCRdb's own reprocessing of the public reads used fastp at Q25 and MiXCR and kept productive beta chains. Rows are unified per CDR3 protein, each entry keeping the most common DNA and genes. Here the sample has roughly 350,000 distinct CDR3 sequences; 12% occur a single time. The ten largest account for roughly 7.8% of the sample. These data also featured in a second study, about yellow fever vaccine responses in identical twins.

The sample comprised CD8+ T cells sorted from blood. The receptors originated from a woman under 30 in good health.

This clonotype was detected a few times. The chain links TRBV6-1 to TRBJ2-3; TRBD2 aligns across 14 bases. The germline V gene has CDR1 MNHNS and CDR2 SASEGT. The CDR3 extends over 16 amino acids. V gave up 6 bases and J gave up 6 bases; unmatched junction bases: 8. DNA of the CDR3: TGTGCCAGCAGCTCGGGGACTAGCGGGAGTTCGGATACGCAGTATTTT. Its translation: CASSSGTSGSSDTQYF.

A remark on this clonotype: It may be a read error: a sequence one base away is much more abundant. The genes are TRBV12-3 or TRBV12-4 and TRBJ1-1; a weak D match, TRBD1 (5 bases). The CDR3 sequence is 16 residues long. The CDR3 reads CASSPGASGFGTKAFF. The CDR3 DNA reads TGTGCCAGCAGTCCCGGGGCTTCGGGTTTTGGCACTAAAGCTTTCTTT.

This clonotype turned up a few times. The chain has TRBV29-1 and TRBJ2-1, with 13 bases matching TRBD2. The CDR3 has 16 amino acids. From germline, CDR1 is SQVTM and CDR2 ANQGSEA. V lost 4 bases and J lost 1; bases outside the gene matches: 4. The CDR3 bases are TGCAGCGTTGTCGGGACTAGCGGGAAGTCCTACAATGAGCAGTTCTTC. Translating gives CSVVGTSGKSYNEQFF.

The chain recombines TRBV7-3 with TRBJ2-1, with 11 bases identical to TRBD2. The germline CDR1 and CDR2 sequences are SGHTA and FQGTGA. Trimming took 4 bases from V and 3 from J; bases not matched to a gene: 8. This CDR3 is built from 17 residues. The CDR3 sequence: CASSSPAGTSGYNEQFF. CDR3 bases: TGTGCCAGCAGCTCCCCGGCCGGGACTAGCGGCTACAATGAGCAGTTCTTC.

The chain links TRBV7-9 to TRBJ2-1; TRBD2 matches 8 bases. This CDR3 contains 17 residues. The V gene's germline CDR1 is SEHNR and CDR2 FQNEAQ (reference sequence). V dropped 10 bases and J dropped 0; count of bases not matched to a gene: 14. CDR3 DNA sequence: TGTGCCATCTCGGGCGGACTAGCCTTGAGCTCCTACAATGAGCAGTTCTTC. This sequence encodes CAISGGLALSSYNEQFF.

This clonotype has just a few counts. The rearrangement uses TRBV7-9 and TRBJ2-2, with a possible D match to TRBD2 (6 bases). The CDR3 runs 15 residues. Germline CDR1 SEHNR, CDR2 FQNEAQ (reference sequence). V lost 5 bases and J lost 3, with 13 bases in between. CDR3 loop: CASSPGTSYTGELFF. The CDR3 bases are TGTGCCAGCAGCCCTGGGACTTCCTACACCGGGGAGCTGTTTTTT. Together with reference TRBV7-9 and TRBJ2-2, the CDR3 gives the full variable domain: DTGVSQNPRHKITKRGQNVTFRCDPISEHNRLYWYRQTLGQGPEFLTYFQNEAQLEKSRLLSDRFSAERPKGSFSTLEIQRTEQGDSAMYLCASSPGTSYTGELFFGEGSRLTVL.

Many counts were recorded for this clonotype. The chain is built from TRBV10-3 and TRBJ2-3; no clear D gene. The CDR3 has 15 amino acids. In germline, CDR1 is ENHRY, CDR2 SYGVKD. V was clipped by 2 bases and J by 5 bases, with 14 bases between them. CDR3 bases: TGTGCCATCAGTGAGCCGGCATCGGGTCAAGATACGCAGTATTTT. This translates into CAISEPASGQDTQYF.

The V gene is TRBV28, the J gene TRBJ2-5; TRBD1 matches at 7 bases. The CDR3 is 16 amino acids. The J segment lost 5 bases and the V segment lost 3 bases, leaving 12 bases of the junction unmatched. The germline V gene has CDR1 MDHEN and CDR2 SYDVKM. CDR3 coding DNA: TGTGCCAGCAGTTTCCCCAGACAGGGATGGAGGGAGACCCAGTACTTC. Amino acid sequence: CASSFPRQGWRETQYF.

This clonotype appeared a few times. J is TRBJ2-1 and V is TRBV4-2; 10 positions match TRBD2. V was clipped by 1 base and J by 9 bases; unmatched bases: 9. Germline V CDR1 and CDR2: LGHNA, YNFKEQ. The CDR3 runs 16 residues. CDR3 nucleotides: TGTGCCAGCAGCCAAGGCCTAGCGGGGGAGGGCGGTGAGCAGTTCTTC. Protein sequence: CASSQGLAGEGGEQFF.